This TCR beta chain is from a study of cytomegalovirus exposure and HLA in healthy donors. The protocol was immunoSEQ multiplex PCR, while the TCRdb copy is restricted to in-frame clones and leaves out a portion. This sample has roughly 60,000 clones, with 95% to 96% found just once. Notes on the study in general: The investigators catalogued 164 TCR beta chains as cytomegalovirus-associated. Cytomegalovirus status was reportedly diagnosed by the classifier with high specificity and sensitivity. Most TCR sequences were uncommon, yet certain public TCRs appeared in many donors.

In the case of this clone: What it binds is unknown.

Germline CDR1 is MNHEY and CDR2 is SMNVEV (reference sequence). There are 15 residues in the CDR3. The junction had 9 bases not matched to a gene; V was cut back by 6 bases and J by 4 bases. The validation cohort, a group of over a hundred subjects, included the donors and was separate from the roughly 670-subject first cohort. The clonotype was recovered from a man between 18 and 29 years old in good health and CMV-seronegative. This chain uses TRBV27 with TRBJ2-5; 9 bases align to TRBD1. Material: PBMCs. The CDR3 region has the DNA TGTGCCAGCAGGAAACCGGGACAGGGCGCAGAGACCCAGTACTTC. Translated: CASRKPGQGAETQYF.